Listed below are T cell receptor beta chains from one sample, sequenced in a study of T cell changes during pregnancy in multiple sclerosis. Data came from immunoSEQ multiplex PCR; TCRdb stores just in-frame clones and leaves some out. The sample carries 33,000 or so clones, 90% recorded once. Sequenced here: peripheral blood, sampled in the third trimester of pregnancy. The source is a female donor in good health, enrolled as a control in a pregnancy study. Both conserved end residues are part of each CDR3. D genes are given only for firm matches. The size field is filled for only some rows; it gives once, few, many or a size class.

clone size | J gene | V gene | D gene | CDR3 protein | CDR3 DNA
- | TRBJ1-2 | TRBV5-4 | - | CASSLVLSDYGYTF | TGTGCCAGCAGCTTGGTTCTTTCTGACTATGGCTACACCTTC
- | TRBJ1-3 | TRBV4-2 | TRBD1 | CASSLVGQGFSSGNTIYF | TGTGCCAGCAGCCTTGTGGGACAGGGGTTCTCCTCTGGAAACACCATATATTTT
- | TRBJ1-1 | TRBV30 | - | CAWRSGFNTEAFF | TGTGCCTGGAGGTCAGGGTTCAACACTGAAGCTTTCTTT
- | TRBJ2-1 | TRBV7-9 | - | CASSPRTSSYNEQFF | TGTGCCAGCAGCCCCCGGACAAGCTCCTACAATGAGCAGTTCTTC
few | TRBJ1-2 | TRBV29-1 | - | CSFTENYGYTF | TGCAGCTTCACAGAGAACTATGGCTACACCTTC
- | TRBJ2-7 | TRBV7-2 | - | CASSLAMGLEQYF | TGTGCCAGCAGCTTAGCTATGGGGCTCGAGCAGTACTTC
few | TRBJ2-1 | TRBV13 | TRBD1 | CASSLGRDRGNEQFF | TGTGCCAGCAGCTTAGGTCGGGACAGGGGCAATGAGCAGTTCTTC
- | TRBJ1-2 | TRBV29-1 | - | CSVHEGLSYGYTF | TGCAGCGTTCACGAGGGTTTAAGCTATGGCTACACCTTC
- | TRBJ2-1 | TRBV5-1 | - | CASSLEGGGAEEQFF | TGCGCCAGCAGCTTGGAAGGTGGGGGGGCCGAGGAGCAGTTCTTC
few | TRBJ1-1 | TRBV2 | - | CASSEAQGRGGSTEAFF | TGTGCCAGCAGTGAAGCGCAGGGCCGTGGGGGGAGCACTGAAGCTTTCTTT
few | TRBJ1-2 | TRBV4-3 | - | CASSPKHREGHFYTF | TGCGCCAGCAGCCCAAAACACAGGGAAGGGCATTTTTACACCTTC
- | TRBJ1-3 | TRBV9 | - | CASSVGASSGNTIYF | TGTGCCAGCAGCGTAGGAGCTTCCTCTGGAAACACCATATATTTT
- | TRBJ2-7 | TRBV30 | - | CAWSVGRPEQYF | TGTGCCTGGAGTGTTGGCCGCCCCGAGCAGTACTTC
- | TRBJ2-7 | TRBV7-9 | TRBD2 | CASSGRGEPNF | TGTGCCAGCAGCGGGAGGGGTGAACCTAACTTC
- | TRBJ1-5 | TRBV11-2 | - | CASSPGWKQPQHF | TGTGCCAGCAGCCCAGGTTGGAAACAGCCCCAGCATTTT
- | TRBJ1-1 | TRBV10-1 | - | CASSVGRANTEAFF | TGCGCCAGCAGTGTCGGCAGGGCGAACACTGAAGCTTTCTTT
- | TRBJ2-1 | TRBV4-2 | - | CASSQDSRGSYNEQFF | TGTGCCAGCAGCCAAGATAGTAGGGGCTCATACAATGAGCAGTTCTTC
- | TRBJ1-2 | TRBV7-9 | - | CASSLMEGALTIYGYTF | TGTGCCAGCAGCTTAATGGAAGGGGCTCTCACTATTTATGGCTACACCTTC
- | TRBJ1-5 | TRBV10-2 | TRBD1 | CASSESGQGNQPQHF | TGCGCCAGCAGTGAGTCGGGACAGGGCAATCAGCCCCAGCATTTT
- | TRBJ1-5 | TRBV7-9 | TRBD1 | CASSPIYPPGQGSNQPQHF | TGTGCCAGCAGCCCCATCTACCCCCCGGGACAGGGGAGCAATCAGCCCCAGCATTTT
- | TRBJ2-2 | TRBV9 | TRBD2 | CASSTGLAGSNTGELFF | TGTGCCAGCAGCACGGGACTAGCGGGGTCGAACACCGGGGAGCTGTTTTTT
- | TRBJ2-1 | TRBV5-4 | - | CASSRDSYNEQFF | TGTGCCAGCAGCCGAGACTCCTACAATGAGCAGTTCTTC
- | TRBJ1-2 | TRBV15 | TRBD1 | CATSNDRGAYGYTF | TGTGCCACCAGCAATGACAGGGGGGCCTATGGCTACACCTTC
- | TRBJ1-2 | TRBV29-1 | TRBD1 | CSVRTGSSGYTF | TGCAGCGTTCGGACAGGGTCGAGTGGCTACACCTTC
- | TRBJ2-1 | TRBV15 | TRBD2 | CATSRDLGGGVTYNEQFF | TGTGCCACCAGCAGAGATCTTGGGGGAGGGGTTACCTACAATGAGCAGTTCTTC
- | TRBJ2-5 | TRBV10-1 | - | CASSDRGPQETQYF | TGCGCCAGCAGTGACAGGGGCCCCCAAGAGACCCAGTACTTC
- | TRBJ2-5 | TRBV4-3 | - | CASSRGLPEETQYF | TGCGCCAGCAGCCGCGGACTACCTGAAGAGACCCAGTACTTC
- | TRBJ2-5 | TRBV18 | - | CASSPRLEETQYF | TGTGCCAGCTCACCACGACTAGAGGAGACCCAGTACTTC
- | TRBJ2-1 | TRBV7-3 | - | CASSQGGTDYNEQFF | TGTGCCAGCAGCCAAGGAGGGACAGACTACAATGAGCAGTTCTTC
- | TRBJ1-1 | TRBV25-1 | - | CASTGELVTEAFF | TGTGCCAGCACGGGTGAGTTGGTCACTGAAGCTTTCTTT
- | TRBJ2-7 | TRBV27 | TRBD1 | CASTNRPGTGDWAYEQYF | TGTGCCAGCACCAATAGACCCGGGACAGGGGATTGGGCCTACGAGCAGTACTTC
- | TRBJ2-7 | TRBV28 | TRBD1 | CASSSGTESSYEQYF | TGTGCCAGCAGTTCCGGGACAGAGAGCTCCTACGAGCAGTACTTC
once | TRBJ2-5 | TRBV5-1 | TRBD1 | CASSASGTGLETQYF | TGCGCCAGCAGCGCGTCCGGGACAGGGCTTGAGACCCAGTACTTC
- | TRBJ2-7 | TRBV19 | - | CASSIGGHVYEQYF | TGTGCCAGTAGTATAGGGGGACACGTCTACGAGCAGTACTTC
few | TRBJ1-3 | TRBV27 | - | CASIAPGGNTIYF | TGTGCCAGCATCGCGCCAGGAGGAAACACCATATATTTT
- | TRBJ1-2 | TRBV29-1 | - | CSVEDREGYTF | TGCAGCGTTGAAGATCGGGAGGGCTACACCTTC
- | TRBJ2-7 | TRBV5-8 | TRBD1 | CASSKGQSFYEQYF | TGTGCCAGCAGCAAGGGACAGTCCTTCTACGAGCAGTACTTC
- | TRBJ2-3 | TRBV18 | TRBD2 | CASSLPIERGMGDTQYF | TGTGCCAGCTCACTTCCGATCGAGCGGGGAATGGGAGATACGCAGTATTTT
- | TRBJ2-5 | TRBV9 | - | CASSPSLNGETQYF | TGTGCCAGCAGCCCTTCTCTCAACGGGGAGACCCAGTACTTC
- | TRBJ1-3 | TRBV5-1 | - | CASSLATGPGNTIYF | TGCGCCAGCAGCTTGGCCACAGGACCAGGAAACACCATATATTTT